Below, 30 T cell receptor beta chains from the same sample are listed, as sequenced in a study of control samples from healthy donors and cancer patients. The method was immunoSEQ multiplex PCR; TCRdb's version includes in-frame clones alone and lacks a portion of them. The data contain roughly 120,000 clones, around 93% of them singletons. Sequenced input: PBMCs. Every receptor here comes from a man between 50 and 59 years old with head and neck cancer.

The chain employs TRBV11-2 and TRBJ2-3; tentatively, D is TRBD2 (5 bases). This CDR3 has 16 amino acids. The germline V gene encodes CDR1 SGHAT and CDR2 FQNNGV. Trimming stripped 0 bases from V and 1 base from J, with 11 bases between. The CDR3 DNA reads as TGTGCCAGCAGCTTAGAACCCAATAGCGGCACAGATACGCAGTATTTT. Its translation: CASSLEPNSGTDTQYF.

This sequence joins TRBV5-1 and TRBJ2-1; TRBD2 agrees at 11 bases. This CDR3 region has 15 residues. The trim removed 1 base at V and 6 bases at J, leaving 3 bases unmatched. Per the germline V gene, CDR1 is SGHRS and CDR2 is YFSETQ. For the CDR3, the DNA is TGCGCCAGCAGCTTGATTAGCGGGGGGGCCAATGAGCAGTTCTTC. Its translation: CASSLISGGANEQFF.

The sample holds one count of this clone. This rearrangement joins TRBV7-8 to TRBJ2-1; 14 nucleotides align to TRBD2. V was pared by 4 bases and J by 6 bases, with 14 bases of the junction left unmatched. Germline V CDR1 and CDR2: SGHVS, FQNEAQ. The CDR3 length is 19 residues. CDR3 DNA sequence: TGTGCCAGCAGCTCTCTCCTCGCGACTAGCGGGGGGGCCGCCAATGAGCAGTTCTTC. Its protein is CASSSLLATSGGAANEQFF. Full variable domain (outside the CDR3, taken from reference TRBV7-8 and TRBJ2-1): GAGVSQSPRYKVAKRGQDVALRCDPISGHVSLFWYQQALGQGPEFLTYFQNEAQLDKSGLPSDRFFAERPEGSVSTLKIQRTQQEDSAVYLCASSSLLATSGGAANEQFFGPGTRLTVL.

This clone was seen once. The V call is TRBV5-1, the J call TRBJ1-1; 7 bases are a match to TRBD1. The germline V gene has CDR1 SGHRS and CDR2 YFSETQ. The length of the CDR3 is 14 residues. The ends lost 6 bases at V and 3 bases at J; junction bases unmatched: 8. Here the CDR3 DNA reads TGCGCCAGCACGCAGGGGGTTTCGGACACTGAAGCTTTCTTT. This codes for CASTQGVSDTEAFF.

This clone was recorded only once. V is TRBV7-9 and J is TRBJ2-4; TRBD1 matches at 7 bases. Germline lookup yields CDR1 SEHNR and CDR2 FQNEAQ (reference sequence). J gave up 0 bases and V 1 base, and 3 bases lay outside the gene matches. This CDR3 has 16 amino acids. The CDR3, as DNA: TGTGCCAGCAGCTTAGGTGACAGGGTAGCCAAAAACATTCAGTACTTC. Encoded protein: CASSLGDRVAKNIQYF.

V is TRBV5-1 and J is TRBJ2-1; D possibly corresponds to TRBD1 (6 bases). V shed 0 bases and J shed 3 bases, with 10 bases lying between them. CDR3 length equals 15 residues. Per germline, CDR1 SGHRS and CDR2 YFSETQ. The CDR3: CASSLDGQSYNEQFF. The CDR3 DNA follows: TGCGCCAGCAGCTTGGATGGACAGAGCTACAATGAGCAGTTCTTC.

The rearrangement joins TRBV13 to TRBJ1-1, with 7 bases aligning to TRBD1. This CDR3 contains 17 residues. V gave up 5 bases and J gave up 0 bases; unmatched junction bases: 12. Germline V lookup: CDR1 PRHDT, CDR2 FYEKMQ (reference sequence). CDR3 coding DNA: TGTGCCAGCAGCCGACCTACGACAGGGCCTATGAACACTGAAGCTTTCTTT. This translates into CASSRPTTGPMNTEAFF.

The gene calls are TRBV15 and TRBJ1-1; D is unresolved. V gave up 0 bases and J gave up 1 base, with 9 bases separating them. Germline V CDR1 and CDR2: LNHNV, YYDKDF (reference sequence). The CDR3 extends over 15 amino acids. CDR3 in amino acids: CATSRDLSENTEAFF. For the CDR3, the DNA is TGTGCCACCAGCAGAGATCTGTCAGAGAACACTGAAGCTTTCTTT.

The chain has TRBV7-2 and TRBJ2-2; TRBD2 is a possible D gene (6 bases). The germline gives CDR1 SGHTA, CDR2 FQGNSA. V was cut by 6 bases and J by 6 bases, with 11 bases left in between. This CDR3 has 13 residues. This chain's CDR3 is CASRAGGSGELFF. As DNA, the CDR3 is TGTGCCAGCAGGGCCGGGGGATCCGGGGAGCTGTTTTTT.

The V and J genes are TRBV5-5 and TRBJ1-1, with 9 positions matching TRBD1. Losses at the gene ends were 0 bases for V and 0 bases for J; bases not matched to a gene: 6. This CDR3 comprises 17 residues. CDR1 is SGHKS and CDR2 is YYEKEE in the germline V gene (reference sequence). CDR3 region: CASSLAGTGKMNTEAFF. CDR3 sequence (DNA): TGTGCCAGCAGCTTGGCCGGGACAGGGAAAATGAACACTGAAGCTTTCTTT.

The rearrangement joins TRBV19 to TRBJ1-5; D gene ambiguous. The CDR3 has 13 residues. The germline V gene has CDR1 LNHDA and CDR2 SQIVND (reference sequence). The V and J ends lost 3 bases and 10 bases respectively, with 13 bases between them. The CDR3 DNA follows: TGTGCCAGTAGTATCCCGTACACCGGACCCCAGCATTTT. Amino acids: CASSIPYTGPQHF.

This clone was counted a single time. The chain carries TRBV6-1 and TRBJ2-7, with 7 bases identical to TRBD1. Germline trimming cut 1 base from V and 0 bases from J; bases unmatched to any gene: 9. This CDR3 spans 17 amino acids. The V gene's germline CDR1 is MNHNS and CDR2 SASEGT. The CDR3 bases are TGTGCCAGCAGTGAAGGGCCTGTAGGGGGCTCCTCCTACGAGCAGTACTTC. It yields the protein CASSEGPVGGSSYEQYF.

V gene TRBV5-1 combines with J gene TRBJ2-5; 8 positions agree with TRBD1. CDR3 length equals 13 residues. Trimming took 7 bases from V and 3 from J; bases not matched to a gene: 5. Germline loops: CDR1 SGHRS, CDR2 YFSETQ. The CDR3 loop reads CASSRTGKETQYF. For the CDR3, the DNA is TGCGCCAGCTCTCGGACAGGGAAAGAGACCCAGTACTTC.

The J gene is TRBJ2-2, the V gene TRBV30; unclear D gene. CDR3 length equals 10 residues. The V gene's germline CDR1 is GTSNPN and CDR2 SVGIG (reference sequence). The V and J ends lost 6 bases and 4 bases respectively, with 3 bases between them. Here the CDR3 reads CACSTGELFF. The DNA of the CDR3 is TGTGCCTGTTCCACCGGGGAGCTGTTTTTT.

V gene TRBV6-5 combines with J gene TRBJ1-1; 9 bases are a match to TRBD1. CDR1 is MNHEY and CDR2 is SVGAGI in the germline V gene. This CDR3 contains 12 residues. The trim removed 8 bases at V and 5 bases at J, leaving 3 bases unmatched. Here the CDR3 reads CASRTGVTEAFF. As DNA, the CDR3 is TGTGCCAGCCGGACAGGGGTTACTGAAGCTTTCTTT.

The CDR3: CASSLIGQANYGYTF. CDR3 sequence (DNA): TGTGCCAGCAGCTTAATTGGGCAGGCGAACTATGGCTACACCTTC. The J gene is TRBJ1-2, the V gene TRBV5-6; D is uncertain. The germline V gene encodes CDR1 SGHDT and CDR2 YYEEEE. The CDR3 is 15 residues long. The ends were cut back, 2 bases at V and 2 bases at J, with 13 bases in the middle.

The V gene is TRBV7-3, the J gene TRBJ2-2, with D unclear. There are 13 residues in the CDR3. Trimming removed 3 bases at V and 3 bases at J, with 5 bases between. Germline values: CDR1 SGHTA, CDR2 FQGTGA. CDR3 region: CASSFVDTGELFF. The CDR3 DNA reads TGTGCCAGCAGCTTCGTGGACACCGGGGAGCTGTTTTTT.

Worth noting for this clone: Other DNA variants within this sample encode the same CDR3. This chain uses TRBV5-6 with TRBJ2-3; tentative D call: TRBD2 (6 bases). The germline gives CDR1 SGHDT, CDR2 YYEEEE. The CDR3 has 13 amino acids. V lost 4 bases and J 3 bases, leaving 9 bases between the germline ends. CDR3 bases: TGTGCCAGCAGCCTTCGGGGGACAGATACGCAGTATTTT. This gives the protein CASSLRGTDTQYF. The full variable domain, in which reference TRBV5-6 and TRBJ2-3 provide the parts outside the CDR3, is DAGVTQSPTHLIKTRGQQVTLRCSPKSGHDTVSWYQQALGQGPQFIFQYYEEEERQRGNFPDRFSGHQFPNYSSELNVNALLLGDSALYLCASSLRGTDTQYFGPGTRLTVL.

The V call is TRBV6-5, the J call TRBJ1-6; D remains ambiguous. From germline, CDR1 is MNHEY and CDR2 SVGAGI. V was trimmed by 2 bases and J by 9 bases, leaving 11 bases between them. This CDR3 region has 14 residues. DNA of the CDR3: TGTGCCAGCAGTTACGGCGCCCGGGGTTCACCCCTCCACTTT. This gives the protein CASSYGARGSPLHF.

The CDR3 reads CATSDDRAGTGELFF. CDR3 DNA: TGTGCCACCAGTGATGACAGGGCGGGCACCGGGGAGCTGTTTTTT. The genes are TRBV24-1 and TRBJ2-2; 7 bases agree with TRBD1. Germline V gene sequence: CDR1 KGHDR, CDR2 SFDVKD. The CDR3 contains 15 residues. Trimming took 3 bases from V and 4 from J; bases not matched to a gene: 4.

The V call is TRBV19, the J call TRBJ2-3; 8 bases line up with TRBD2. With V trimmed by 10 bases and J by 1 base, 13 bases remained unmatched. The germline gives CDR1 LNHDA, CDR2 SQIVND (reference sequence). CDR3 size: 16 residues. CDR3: CATGGERAGGTDTQYF. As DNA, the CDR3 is TGTGCCACCGGAGGAGAAAGAGCGGGAGGCACAGATACGCAGTATTTT.

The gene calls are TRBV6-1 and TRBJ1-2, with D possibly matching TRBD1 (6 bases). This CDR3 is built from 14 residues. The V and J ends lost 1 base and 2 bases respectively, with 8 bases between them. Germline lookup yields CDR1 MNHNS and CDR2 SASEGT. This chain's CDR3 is CASSEVGGNYGYTF. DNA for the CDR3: TGTGCCAGCAGTGAAGTAGGGGGGAACTATGGCTACACCTTC.

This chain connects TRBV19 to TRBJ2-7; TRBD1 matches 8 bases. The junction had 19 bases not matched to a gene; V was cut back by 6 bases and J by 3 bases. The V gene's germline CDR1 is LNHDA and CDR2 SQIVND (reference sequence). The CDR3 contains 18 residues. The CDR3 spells CASSLASGTGPLFYEQYF. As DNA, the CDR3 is TGTGCCAGTAGCCTCGCTTCCGGGACAGGACCACTTTTCTACGAGCAGTACTTC.

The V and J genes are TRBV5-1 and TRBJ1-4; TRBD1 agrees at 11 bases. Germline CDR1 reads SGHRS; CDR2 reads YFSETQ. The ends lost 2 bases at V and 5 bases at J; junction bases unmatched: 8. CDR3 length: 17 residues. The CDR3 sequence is CASSFTGTGGSNEKLFF. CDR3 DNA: TGCGCCAGCAGCTTCACCGGGACAGGGGGGTCAAATGAAAAACTGTTTTTT.

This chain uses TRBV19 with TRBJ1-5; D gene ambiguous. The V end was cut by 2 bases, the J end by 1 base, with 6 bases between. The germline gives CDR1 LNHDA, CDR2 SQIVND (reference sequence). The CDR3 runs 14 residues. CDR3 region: CASSINTSNQPQHF. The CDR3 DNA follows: TGTGCCAGTAGTATAAACACGAGCAATCAGCCCCAGCATTTT.

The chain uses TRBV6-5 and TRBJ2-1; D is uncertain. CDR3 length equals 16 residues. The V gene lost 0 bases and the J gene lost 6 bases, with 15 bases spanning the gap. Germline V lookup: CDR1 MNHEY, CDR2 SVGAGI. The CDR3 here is CASSYSSPGRVNEQFF. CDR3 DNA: TGTGCCAGCAGTTACTCGAGTCCGGGTCGGGTCAATGAGCAGTTCTTC.

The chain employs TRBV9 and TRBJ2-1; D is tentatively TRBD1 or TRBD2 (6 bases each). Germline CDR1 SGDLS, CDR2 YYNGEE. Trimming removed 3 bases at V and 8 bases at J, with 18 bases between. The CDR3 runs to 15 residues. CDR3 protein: CASSAYGGPLDEQFF. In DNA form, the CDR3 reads TGTGCCAGCAGCGCCTATGGGGGGCCTTTGGATGAGCAGTTCTTC.

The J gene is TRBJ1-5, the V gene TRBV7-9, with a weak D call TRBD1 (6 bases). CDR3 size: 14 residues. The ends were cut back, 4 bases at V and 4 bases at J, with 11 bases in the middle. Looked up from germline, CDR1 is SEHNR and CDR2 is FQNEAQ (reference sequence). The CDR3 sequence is CASSSQGLNQPQHF. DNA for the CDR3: TGTGCCAGCAGCTCACAGGGTTTAAATCAGCCCCAGCATTTT.

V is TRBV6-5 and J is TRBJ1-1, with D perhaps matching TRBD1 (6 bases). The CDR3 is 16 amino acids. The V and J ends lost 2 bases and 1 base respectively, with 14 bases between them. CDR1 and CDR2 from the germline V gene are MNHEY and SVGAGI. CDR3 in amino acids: CASSYIGGQTNTEAFF. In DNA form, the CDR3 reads TGTGCCAGCAGTTACATCGGGGGCCAGACGAACACTGAAGCTTTCTTT.

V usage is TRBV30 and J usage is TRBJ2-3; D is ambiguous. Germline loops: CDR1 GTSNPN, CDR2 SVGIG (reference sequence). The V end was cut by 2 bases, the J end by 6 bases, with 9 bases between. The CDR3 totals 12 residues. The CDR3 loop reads CAWSPTTDTQYF. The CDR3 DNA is TGTGCCTGGAGTCCGACCACGGATACGCAGTATTTT.